Listed here are 26 T cell receptor beta chains from one sample, sequenced in a study of Graves' ophthalmopathy and Graves' hyperthyroidism (dated by TCRdb to 2017 to 2018). These reads were obtained on an Illumina HiSeq 2000. For repertoire sequencing, TCR beta CDR3 regions were amplified from RNA transcripts. HTBI primers and the Qiagen OneStep RT-PCR kit were used in a first-round RT-PCR, which was followed by a second-round multiplex PCR, size selection and purification. TCRdb reran the public reads through fastp at Q25 and MiXCR, keeping productive beta chains. Every CDR3 protein is listed once, alongside the most common genes and DNA of its rows. Within this sample are 350,000 or so distinct CDR3 sequences, with roughly 17% of them counted one time only. The top ten hold about 12% of the sample. Sample: peripheral blood. These receptors all stem from an adult man with Graves' ophthalmopathy.

This clonotype was counted at least ten times. The chain employs TRBV2 and TRBJ2-1; D call uncertain. The CDR3 is 13 amino acids. Germline V gene lookup returns CDR1 SNHLY and CDR2 FYNNEI. Trimming took 8 bases from V and 1 from J, leaving 9 bases between them. The CDR3 here is CASLLESYNEQFF. Here the CDR3 DNA reads TGTGCCAGCTTGCTAGAGTCCTACAATGAGCAGTTCTTC. Using reference TRBV2 and TRBJ2-1 for the parts outside the CDR3, the full variable domain is EPEVTQTPSHQVTQMGQEVILRCVPISNHLYFYWYRQILGQKVEFLVSFYNNEISEKSEIFDDQFSVERPDGSNFTLKIRSTKLEDSAMYFCASLLESYNEQFFGPGTRLTVL.

This clonotype was observed at least ten times. The chain employs TRBV7-2 and TRBJ2-5; D is unresolved. V lost 1 base to trimming and J lost 4 bases, with 10 bases between them. The CDR3 is 14 residues long. From germline, CDR1 is SGHTA and CDR2 FQGNSA. The CDR3 loop reads CASSLGSTRETQYF. CDR3 DNA sequence: TGTGCCAGCAGCTTAGGGTCTACCCGAGAGACCCAGTACTTC.

A note on this clonotype: A much larger clone lies a single base off, so this may be a read error. The conserved final phenylalanine or tryptophan is absent from the CDR3, which likely points to a read error. The chain employs TRBV14 and TRBJ1-1; D is unresolved. The CDR3 is made up of 16 amino acids. V was cut by 2 bases and J by 0 bases, with 13 bases left in between. Germline V gene data show CDR1 as SGHDN and CDR2 as FVKESK. CDR3 protein: CASSQKPTVMNTEAFL. The CDR3 DNA follows: TGTGCCAGCAGCCAAAAACCCACAGTCATGAACACTGAAGCTTTCCTT.

The chain has TRBV7-8 and TRBJ2-7; maybe TRBD2 (5 bases). This CDR3 contains 15 residues. Germline lookup yields CDR1 SGHVS and CDR2 FQNEAQ. The germline V and J ends were trimmed by 5 bases and 6 bases, with 20 bases remaining between them. CDR3 nucleotide sequence: TGTGCCAGCAGCCCCTCACGGGGTGGCGCGTTCGAGCAGTACTTC. Translating gives CASSPSRGGAFEQYF. Filled out from reference TRBV7-8 and TRBJ2-7, the complete variable domain reads GAGVSQSPRYKVAKRGQDVALRCDPISGHVSLFWYQQALGQGPEFLTYFQNEAQLDKSGLPSDRFFAERPEGSVSTLKIQRTQQEDSAVYLCASSPSRGGAFEQYFGPGTRLTVT.

The V and J genes are TRBV13 and TRBJ2-7; tentatively, D is TRBD1 or TRBD2 (5 bases each). Deletions cut 5 bases from V and 4 bases from J, with 21 bases between. Germline CDR1 PRHDT, CDR2 FYEKMQ (reference sequence). The CDR3 sequence is 16 residues long. The CDR3 DNA sequence: TGTGCCAGCAGCACAAATCAGGGAAGAGGGCATTACGAGCAGTACTTC. As protein: CASSTNQGRGHYEQYF.

This clonotype occurred many times. V gene TRBV7-9 combines with J gene TRBJ1-1; the D gene is possibly TRBD1 (5 bases). Trimming pared 1 base from V and 1 base from J, leaving 10 bases between. CDR3 size: 15 residues. Germline CDR1 reads SEHNR; CDR2 reads FQNEAQ (reference sequence). The CDR3 DNA reads as TGTGCCAGCAGCTTAGGGGGACGGTGGAACACTGAAGCTTTCTTT. It encodes CASSLGGRWNTEAFF.

Many counts were recorded for this clonotype. This chain joins TRBV15 and TRBJ2-7; TRBD1 agrees at 8 bases. Germline V CDR1 and CDR2: LNHNV, YYDKDF (reference sequence). The CDR3 spans 14 residues. The J segment lost 2 bases and the V segment lost 8 bases, leaving 8 bases of the junction unmatched. This CDR3 reads CATGPGTGPYEQYF. CDR3 coding DNA: TGTGCCACCGGCCCCGGGACAGGCCCCTACGAGCAGTACTTC.

This clonotype was counted ten times or more. This chain connects TRBV19 to TRBJ2-2; weak D call: TRBD2 (5 bases). Deletions cut 5 bases from V and 5 bases from J, with 15 bases between. Per the germline V gene, CDR1 is LNHDA and CDR2 is SQIVND (reference sequence). CDR3 length: 15 residues. This CDR3 reads CASSPRSGRTGELFF. The CDR3 nucleotides are TGTGCCAGTAGTCCCCGATCGGGGAGAACCGGGGAGCTGTTTTTT.

This clonotype was counted many times. This chain joins TRBV7-9 and TRBJ1-6; D uncertain. V was shortened by 3 bases and J by 6 bases, with 9 bases between the two germline ends. The germline V gene encodes CDR1 SEHNR and CDR2 FQNEAQ (reference sequence). This CDR3 contains 14 residues. The CDR3 loop reads CASSFLGANSPLHF. CDR3 nucleotide sequence: TGTGCCAGCAGCTTCCTTGGTGCTAATTCACCCCTCCACTTT.

This sequence joins TRBV28 and TRBJ2-7; possible D gene TRBD2, 6 bases. Germline CDR1 reads MDHEN; CDR2 reads SYDVKM. With 8 bases removed from V and 3 bases from J, the gap between germline ends came to 20 bases. This CDR3 is built from 15 residues. The CDR3 coding sequence is TGTGCCAGCCCTCCTTCCGTGGGAGGACTCTACGAGCAGTACTTC. Protein product: CASPPSVGGLYEQYF.

This clonotype was counted at least ten times. The genes are TRBV12-3 or TRBV12-4 and TRBJ1-1; D ambiguous. With 3 bases removed from V and 5 bases from J, the gap between germline ends came to 10 bases. CDR3 length equals 13 residues. CDR3 nucleotides: TGTGCCAGCAGTTTGCCAGCGAGTACTGAAGCTTTCTTT. The encoded protein is CASSLPASTEAFF.

This clonotype was found many times. The J gene is TRBJ2-5, the V gene TRBV30; D not resolved. The V end was cut by 3 bases, the J end by 7 bases, with 18 bases between. The CDR3 sequence is 14 residues long. Per the germline V gene, CDR1 is GTSNPN and CDR2 is SVGIG (reference sequence). The CDR3 loop reads CAWSRLEIRGTQYF. DNA for the CDR3: TGTGCCTGGAGCCGACTCGAAATAAGAGGGACCCAGTACTTC. The complete variable domain, with remaining parts taken from reference TRBV30 and TRBJ2-5, reads SQTIHQWPATLVQPVGSPLSLECTVEGTSNPNLYWYRQAAGRGLQLLFYSVGIGQISSEVPQNLSASRPQDRQFILSSKKLLLSDSGFYLCAWSRLEIRGTQYFGPGTRLLVL.

This clonotype has at least ten counts. The rearrangement links TRBV4-2 to TRBJ1-6; 7 bases agree with TRBD1. The V gene's germline CDR1 is LGHNA and CDR2 YNFKEQ. V gave up 6 bases and J gave up 4 bases; unmatched junction bases: 0. The CDR3 extends over 13 amino acids. CDR3 DNA sequence: TGTGCCAGCAGGGGACAGTATAATTCACCCCTCCACTTT. It translates to CASRGQYNSPLHF.

The sample holds many counts of this clonotype. The chain uses TRBV4-1 and TRBJ2-7, with a possible D match to TRBD2 (7 bases). The V end was cut by 5 bases, the J end by 0 bases, with 14 bases between. CDR3 length equals 15 residues. Germline V gene data show CDR1 as MGHRA and CDR2 as YSYEKL. DNA of the CDR3: TGCGCCAGCAGCGTGTGGGGGGGCAGCTCCTACGAGCAGTACTTC. Translating it yields CASSVWGGSSYEQYF.

This clonotype has at least ten counts. The chain joins TRBV29-1 to TRBJ2-7; D tentatively reads TRBD1 or TRBD2 (7 bases each). Trimming left V 4 bases short and J 5 bases short, with 18 bases between. This CDR3 spans 14 amino acids. CDR1 SQVTM and CDR2 ANQGSEA come from the germline V gene. The CDR3 is CSVASRQGGNEQYF. DNA for the CDR3: TGCAGCGTTGCGTCCAGACAGGGAGGGAACGAGCAGTACTTC.

At least ten counts were recorded for this clonotype. The V and J genes are TRBV27 and TRBJ2-5; D might be TRBD1 (6 bases). Germline CDR1 reads MNHEY; CDR2 reads SMNVEV (reference sequence). The CDR3 length is 16 residues. Trimming pared 0 bases from V and 4 bases from J, leaving 15 bases between. The CDR3 region is CASSLSGGAPRETQYF. The CDR3 bases are TGTGCCAGCAGTTTATCTGGGGGCGCCCCAAGAGAGACCCAGTACTTC.

The rearrangement uses TRBV2 and TRBJ2-7, with a possible D match to TRBD1 (6 bases). Trimming cost V 1 base and J 3 bases, with 10 bases left between them. Germline V gene sequence: CDR1 SNHLY, CDR2 FYNNEI. CDR3 length: 14 amino acids. The CDR3 nucleotides are TGTGCCAGCAGTGAAGATGGCAGGGGCTACGAGCAGTACTTC. Amino acids: CASSEDGRGYEQYF.

This clonotype was counted at least ten times. The V gene is TRBV19, the J gene TRBJ2-5; TRBD1 agrees at 9 bases. The V gene end was trimmed by 5 bases and the J gene end by 0 bases; junction bases not matched to a gene: 7. The CDR3 runs 16 residues. Germline loops: CDR1 LNHDA, CDR2 SQIVND (reference sequence). CDR3: CASSAPGQGHQETQYF. DNA of the CDR3: TGTGCCAGTAGTGCGCCGGGACAGGGACACCAAGAGACCCAGTACTTC.

This clonotype was detected ten times or more. This chain links TRBV12-3 or TRBV12-4 with TRBJ1-5, with 7 nucleotides matching TRBD1. Trimming at V came to 6 bases and at J to 1 base, leaving 6 bases not matched to a gene. The CDR3 has 15 residues. CDR3 DNA sequence: TGTGCCAGCAGACAACAGGGGTTAAGCAATCAGCCCCAGCATTTT. Translating it yields CASRQQGLSNQPQHF.

Ten or more counts support this clonotype. This rearrangement joins TRBV2 to TRBJ1-6, with a tentative D call TRBD1 (6 bases). This CDR3 has 14 amino acids. Germline values: CDR1 SNHLY, CDR2 FYNNEI. Trimming cost V 4 bases and J 9 bases, with 13 bases left between them. The CDR3 coding sequence is TGTGCCAGCAGTGCGTCCAGGGGTCTTTCACCCCTCCACTTT. It encodes CASSASRGLSPLHF.

This clonotype was observed many times. The chain uses TRBV20-1 and TRBJ2-2; the D gene is possibly TRBD1 (6 bases). The germline V gene encodes CDR1 DFQATT and CDR2 SNEGSKA (reference sequence). This CDR3 contains 15 residues. Trimming pared 2 bases from V and 1 base from J, leaving 11 bases between. The CDR3, as DNA: TGCAGTGCTAGACCCGGACAGAAGAACACCGGGGAGCTGTTTTTT. Amino acids: CSARPGQKNTGELFF.

The sample holds many counts of this clonotype. The chain recombines TRBV6-5 with TRBJ2-5; TRBD2 agrees at 7 bases. This CDR3 region has 12 residues. Unmatched junction bases numbered 5, after V lost 8 bases and J lost 5 bases. Germline CDR1 reads MNHEY; CDR2 reads SVGAGI. CDR3 DNA: TGTGCCAGCGGGGCGGGAGCGGAGACCCAGTACTTC. It is translated as CASGAGAETQYF.

This clonotype has a count of ten or more. J is TRBJ2-7 and V is TRBV24-1; the D gene is possibly TRBD1 (6 bases). The germline V gene encodes CDR1 KGHDR and CDR2 SFDVKD. CDR3 size: 15 residues. With 2 bases removed from V and 4 bases from J, the gap between germline ends came to 14 bases. The DNA of the CDR3 is TGTGCCACCAGTGATTCACAGGGAAGTTCATACGAGCAGTACTTC. It translates to CATSDSQGSSYEQYF.

This clonotype came up many times. The chain has TRBV12-3 or TRBV12-4 and TRBJ2-7, with TRBD1 identical over 9 bases. With V trimmed by 6 bases and J by 4 bases, 7 bases remained unmatched. The CDR3 has 14 amino acids. CDR3 in amino acids: CASSPTGGKYEQYF. The CDR3 nucleotides read TGTGCCAGCAGCCCAACAGGGGGCAAGTACGAGCAGTACTTC.

This clonotype was counted at least ten times. The V gene is TRBV3-1, the J gene TRBJ1-3; D gene ambiguous. CDR1 is LGHDT, CDR2 YNNKEL, per germline (reference sequence). Trimming removed 4 bases from V and 2 bases from J, with 6 bases in between. The CDR3 runs to 13 residues. The CDR3 coding sequence is TGTGCCAGCAGCCCCCCCGCTGGAAACACCATATATTTT. Its translation: CASSPPAGNTIYF.

This clonotype was seen repeatedly, ten times or more. This sequence joins TRBV30 and TRBJ2-7; 10 nucleotides line up with TRBD2. In germline, CDR1 is GTSNPN, CDR2 SVGIG (reference sequence). After removal of 2 bases from V and 2 bases from J, the junction contained 6 bases not matched to a gene. CDR3 size: 15 residues. The DNA of the CDR3 is TGTGCCTGGAGTCGTCTAGCGGGAGCCGCCTACGAGCAGTACTTC. This translates into CAWSRLAGAAYEQYF.